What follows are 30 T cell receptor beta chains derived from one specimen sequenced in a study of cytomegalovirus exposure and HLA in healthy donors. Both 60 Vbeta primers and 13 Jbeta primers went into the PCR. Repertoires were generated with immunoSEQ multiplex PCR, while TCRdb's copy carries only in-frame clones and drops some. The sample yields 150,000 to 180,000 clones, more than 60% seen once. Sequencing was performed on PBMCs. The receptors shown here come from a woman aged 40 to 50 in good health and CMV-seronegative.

DNA for the CDR3: TGCGCCAGCAGTGTGGGCTTATCTGGAAATCAGCCCCAGCATTTT. Its translation: CASSVGLSGNQPQHF. The chain links TRBV10-2 to TRBJ1-5; D gene unclear. Germline-derived CDR1 and CDR2 are WSHSY and SAAADI. The CDR3 is 15 amino acids. V dropped 4 bases and J dropped 4 bases, with 14 bases sitting between them.

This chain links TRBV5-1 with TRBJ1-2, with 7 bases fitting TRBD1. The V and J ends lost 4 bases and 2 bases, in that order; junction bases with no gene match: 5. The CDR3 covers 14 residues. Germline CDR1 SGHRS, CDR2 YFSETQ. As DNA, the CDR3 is TGCGCCAGCAGCCTCCTGGACAGGAACTATGGCTACACCTTC. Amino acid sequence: CASSLLDRNYGYTF. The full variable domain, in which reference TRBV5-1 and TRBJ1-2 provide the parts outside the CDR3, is KAGVTQTPRYLIKTRGQQVTLSCSPISGHRSVSWYQQTPGQGLQFLFEYFSETQRNKGNFPGRFSGRQFSNSRSEMNVSTLELGDSALYLCASSLLDRNYGYTFGSGTRLTVV.

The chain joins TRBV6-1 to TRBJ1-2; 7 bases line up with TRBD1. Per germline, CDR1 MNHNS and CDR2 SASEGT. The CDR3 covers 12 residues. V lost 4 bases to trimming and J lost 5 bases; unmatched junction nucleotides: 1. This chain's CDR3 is CASSVTGYGYTF. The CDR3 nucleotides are TGTGCCAGCAGTGTGACAGGGTATGGCTACACCTTC.

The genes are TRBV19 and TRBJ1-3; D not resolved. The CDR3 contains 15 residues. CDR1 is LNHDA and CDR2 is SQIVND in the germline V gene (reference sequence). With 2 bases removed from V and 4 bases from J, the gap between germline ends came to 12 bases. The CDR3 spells CASSIMDYYGNTIYF. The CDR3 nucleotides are TGTGCCAGTAGTATAATGGATTACTACGGAAACACCATATATTTT.

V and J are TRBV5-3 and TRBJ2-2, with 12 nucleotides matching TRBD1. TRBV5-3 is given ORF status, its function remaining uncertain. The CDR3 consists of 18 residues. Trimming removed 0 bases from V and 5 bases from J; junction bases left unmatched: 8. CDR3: CARSLEGQGARRTGELFF. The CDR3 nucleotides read TGTGCCAGAAGCTTGGAGGGACAGGGGGCGCGTCGGACCGGGGAGCTGTTTTTT.

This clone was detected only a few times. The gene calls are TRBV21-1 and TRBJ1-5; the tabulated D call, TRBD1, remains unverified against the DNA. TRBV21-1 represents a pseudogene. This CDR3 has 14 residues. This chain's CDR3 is CASSTRQGPRPQHF. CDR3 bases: TGTGCCAGCAGCACCCGACAGGGCCCAAGACCCCAGCATTTT.

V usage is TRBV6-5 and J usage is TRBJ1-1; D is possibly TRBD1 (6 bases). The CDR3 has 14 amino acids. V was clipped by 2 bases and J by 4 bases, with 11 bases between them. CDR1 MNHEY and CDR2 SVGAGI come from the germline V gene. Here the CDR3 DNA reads TGTGCCAGCAGTTACGCTCCCAGGGGCACTGAAGCTTTCTTT. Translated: CASSYAPRGTEAFF.

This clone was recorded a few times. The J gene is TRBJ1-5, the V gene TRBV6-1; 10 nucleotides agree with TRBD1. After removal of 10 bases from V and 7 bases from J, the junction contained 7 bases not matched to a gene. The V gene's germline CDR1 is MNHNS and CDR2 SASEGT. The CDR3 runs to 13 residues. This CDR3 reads CATLRDRGQPQHF. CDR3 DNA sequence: TGTGCCACCCTCCGGGACAGGGGACAGCCCCAGCATTTT.

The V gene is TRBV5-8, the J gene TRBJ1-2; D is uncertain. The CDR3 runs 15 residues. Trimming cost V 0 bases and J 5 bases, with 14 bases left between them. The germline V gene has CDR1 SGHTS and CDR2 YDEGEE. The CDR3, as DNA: TGTGCCAGCAGCTTGGATTGGGCCTTCGATTATGGCTACACCTTC. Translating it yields CASSLDWAFDYGYTF.

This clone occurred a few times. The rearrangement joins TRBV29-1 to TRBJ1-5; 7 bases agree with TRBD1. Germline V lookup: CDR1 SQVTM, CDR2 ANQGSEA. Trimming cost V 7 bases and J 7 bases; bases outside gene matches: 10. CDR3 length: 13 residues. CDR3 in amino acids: CSALTGSHQPQHF. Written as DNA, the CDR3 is TGCAGCGCTCTGACAGGGTCCCACCAGCCCCAGCATTTT. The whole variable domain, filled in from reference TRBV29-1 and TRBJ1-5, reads SAVISQKPSRDICQRGTSLTIQCQVDSQVTMMFWYRQQPGQSLTLIATANQGSEATYESGFVIDKFPISRPNLTFSTLTVSNMSPEDSSIYLCSALTGSHQPQHFGDGTRLSIL.

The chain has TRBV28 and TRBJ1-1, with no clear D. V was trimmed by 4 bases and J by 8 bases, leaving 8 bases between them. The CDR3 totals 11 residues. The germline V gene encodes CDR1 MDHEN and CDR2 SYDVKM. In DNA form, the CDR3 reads TGTGCCAGCAGTTCGAGGCGGGAAGCTTTCTTT. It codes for CASSSRREAFF.

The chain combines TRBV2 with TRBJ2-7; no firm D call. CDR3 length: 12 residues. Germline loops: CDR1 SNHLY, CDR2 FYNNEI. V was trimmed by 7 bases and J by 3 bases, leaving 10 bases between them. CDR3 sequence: CASTTGLYEQYF. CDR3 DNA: TGTGCCAGCACTACGGGTCTCTACGAGCAGTACTTC.

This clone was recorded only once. DNA for the CDR3: TGTGCCAGCAGTTACGTACTAGCGGGGTTCACAGATACGCAGTATTTT. Its translation is CASSYVLAGFTDTQYF. The V gene is TRBV6-6, the J gene TRBJ2-3, with TRBD2 identical over 10 bases. The germline V gene encodes CDR1 MNHNY and CDR2 SVGAGI (reference sequence). The CDR3 has 16 residues. The V gene end was trimmed by 2 bases and the J gene end by 2 bases; junction bases not matched to a gene: 4.

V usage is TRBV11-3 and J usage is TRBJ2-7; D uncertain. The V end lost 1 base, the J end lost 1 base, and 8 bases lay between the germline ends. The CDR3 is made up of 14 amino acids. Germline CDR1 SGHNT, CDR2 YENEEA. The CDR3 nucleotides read TGTGCCAGCAGCTTAGTCGCGAAATCCTACGAGCAGTACTTC. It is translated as CASSLVAKSYEQYF.

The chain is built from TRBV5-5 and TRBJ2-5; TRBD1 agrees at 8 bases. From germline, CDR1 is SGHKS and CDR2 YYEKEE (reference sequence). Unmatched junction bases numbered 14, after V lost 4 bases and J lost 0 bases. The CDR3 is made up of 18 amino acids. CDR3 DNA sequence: TGTGCCAGCAGCCGACTGGGGACAGGAAGCCCATACCAAGAGACCCAGTACTTC. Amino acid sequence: CASSRLGTGSPYQETQYF.

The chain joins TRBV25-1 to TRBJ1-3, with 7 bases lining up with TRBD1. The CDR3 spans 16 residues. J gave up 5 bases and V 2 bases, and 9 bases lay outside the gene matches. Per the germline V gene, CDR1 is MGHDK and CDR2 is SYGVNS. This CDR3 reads CASSEARQGHRNTIYF. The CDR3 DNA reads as TGTGCCAGCAGTGAAGCCCGACAGGGCCATAGAAACACCATATATTTT. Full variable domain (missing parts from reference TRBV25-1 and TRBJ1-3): EADIYQTPRYLVIGTGKKITLECSQTMGHDKMYWYQQDPGMELHLIHYSYGVNSTEKGDLSSESTVSRIRTEHFPLTLESARPSHTSQYLCASSEARQGHRNTIYFGEGSWLTVV.

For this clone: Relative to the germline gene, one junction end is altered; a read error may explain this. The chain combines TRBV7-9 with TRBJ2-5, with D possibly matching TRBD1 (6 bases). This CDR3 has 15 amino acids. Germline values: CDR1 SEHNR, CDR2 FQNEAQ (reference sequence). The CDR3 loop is CSSSSRLTGWKTQYF. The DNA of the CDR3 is TGTTCCAGCAGCTCCCGCCTTACAGGGTGGAAGACCCAGTACTTC.

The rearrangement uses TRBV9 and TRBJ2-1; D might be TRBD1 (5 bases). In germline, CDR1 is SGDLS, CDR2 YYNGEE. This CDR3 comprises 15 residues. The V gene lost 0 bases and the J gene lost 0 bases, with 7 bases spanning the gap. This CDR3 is CASSVGQSSYNEQFF. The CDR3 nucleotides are TGTGCCAGCAGCGTAGGACAGAGCTCCTACAATGAGCAGTTCTTC.

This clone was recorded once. The CDR3 bases are TGTGCCAGCGGCCGGGGCGGGAGTTTTAACAATGAGCAGTTCTTC. Translation gives CASGRGGSFNNEQFF. The chain recombines TRBV11-3 with TRBJ2-1; 7 bases map to TRBD2. Germline V gene lookup returns CDR1 SGHNT and CDR2 YENEEA. Trimming at V came to 8 bases and at J to 5 bases, leaving 12 bases not matched to a gene. The CDR3 is made up of 15 amino acids.

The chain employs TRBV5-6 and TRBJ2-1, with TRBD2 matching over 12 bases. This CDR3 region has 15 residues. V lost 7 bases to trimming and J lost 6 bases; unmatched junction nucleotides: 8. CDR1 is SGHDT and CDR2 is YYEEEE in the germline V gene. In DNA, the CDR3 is TGTGCCAGCGGAGCTAGCGGGAGGGTCCTCAATGAGCAGTTCTTC. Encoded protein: CASGASGRVLNEQFF.

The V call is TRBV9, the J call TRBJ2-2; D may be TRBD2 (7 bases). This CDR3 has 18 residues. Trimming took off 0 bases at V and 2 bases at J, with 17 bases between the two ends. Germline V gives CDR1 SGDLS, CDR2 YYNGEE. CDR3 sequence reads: CASSVEGGGGANTGELFF. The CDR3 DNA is TGTGCCAGCAGCGTAGAGGGGGGAGGGGGGGCCAACACCGGGGAGCTGTTTTTT.

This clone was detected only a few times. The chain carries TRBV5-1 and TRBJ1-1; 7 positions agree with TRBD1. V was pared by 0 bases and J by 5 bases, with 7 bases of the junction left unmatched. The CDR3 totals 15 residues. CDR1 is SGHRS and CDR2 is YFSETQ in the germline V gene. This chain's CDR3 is CASSLDRGLRTEAFF. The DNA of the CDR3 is TGCGCCAGCAGCTTGGACAGGGGATTAAGGACTGAAGCTTTCTTT.

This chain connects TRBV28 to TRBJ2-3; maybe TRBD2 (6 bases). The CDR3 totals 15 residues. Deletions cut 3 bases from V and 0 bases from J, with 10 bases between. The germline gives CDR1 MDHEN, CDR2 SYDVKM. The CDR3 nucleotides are TGTGCCAGCAGTTTGGGACTGGAGAGCACAGATACGCAGTATTTT. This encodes CASSLGLESTDTQYF. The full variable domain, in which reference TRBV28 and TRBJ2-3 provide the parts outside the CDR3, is DVKVTQSSRYLVKRTGEKVFLECVQDMDHENMFWYRQDPGLGLRLIYFSYDVKMKEKGDIPEGYSVSREKKERFSLILESASTNQTSMYLCASSLGLESTDTQYFGPGTRLTVL.

For the CDR3, the DNA is TGTGCCAGCAGCCTCGGACAGGGGGGTTTCTATGGCTACACCTTC. It yields the protein CASSLGQGGFYGYTF. The gene calls are TRBV7-9 and TRBJ1-2; the match to TRBD1 covers 10 bases. CDR1 and CDR2 (germline): SEHNR, FQNEAQ (reference sequence). The CDR3 is made up of 15 amino acids. The V gene end was trimmed by 5 bases and the J gene end by 4 bases; junction bases not matched to a gene: 7.

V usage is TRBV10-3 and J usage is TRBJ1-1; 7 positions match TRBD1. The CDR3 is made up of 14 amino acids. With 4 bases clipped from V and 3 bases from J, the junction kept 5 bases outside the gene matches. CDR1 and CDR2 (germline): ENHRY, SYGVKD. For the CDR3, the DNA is TGTGCCATCAGTGGACAGGGACAGCACACTGAAGCTTTCTTT. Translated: CAISGQGQHTEAFF.

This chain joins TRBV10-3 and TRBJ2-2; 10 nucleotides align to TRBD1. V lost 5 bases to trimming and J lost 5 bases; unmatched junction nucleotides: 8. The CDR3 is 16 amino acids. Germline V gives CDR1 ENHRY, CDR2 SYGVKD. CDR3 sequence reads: CAISKARTGGTGELFF. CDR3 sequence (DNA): TGTGCCATCAGTAAGGCAAGGACAGGGGGGACCGGGGAGCTGTTTTTT.

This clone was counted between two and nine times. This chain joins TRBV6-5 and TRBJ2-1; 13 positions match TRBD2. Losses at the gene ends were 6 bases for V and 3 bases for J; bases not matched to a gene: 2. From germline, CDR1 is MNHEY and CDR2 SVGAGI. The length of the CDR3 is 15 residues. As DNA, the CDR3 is TGTGCCAGCAGAGGGACTAGCGGGATCTACAATGAGCAGTTCTTC. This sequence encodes CASRGTSGIYNEQFF.

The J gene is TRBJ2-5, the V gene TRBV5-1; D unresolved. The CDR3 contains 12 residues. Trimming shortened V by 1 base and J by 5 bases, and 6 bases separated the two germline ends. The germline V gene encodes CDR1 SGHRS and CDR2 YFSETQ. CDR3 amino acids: CASSLLEETQYF. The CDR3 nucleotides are TGCGCCAGCAGCTTGCTCGAGGAGACCCAGTACTTC.

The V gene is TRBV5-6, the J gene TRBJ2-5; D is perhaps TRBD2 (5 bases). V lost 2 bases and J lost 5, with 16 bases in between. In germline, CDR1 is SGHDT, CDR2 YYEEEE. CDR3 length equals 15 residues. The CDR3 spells CASSFFGNSGETQYF. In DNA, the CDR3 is TGTGCCAGCAGCTTCTTCGGGAACTCGGGGGAGACCCAGTACTTC.

This chain's CDR3 is CAISPGLAVPNPRGTDTQYF. The CDR3 DNA follows: TGTGCCATCAGCCCGGGACTAGCGGTCCCGAATCCGAGGGGCACAGATACGCAGTATTTT. The chain recombines TRBV10-3 with TRBJ2-3; 11 bases align to TRBD2. The CDR3 runs 20 residues. After removal of 6 bases from V and 1 base from J, the junction contained 18 bases not matched to a gene. CDR1 ENHRY and CDR2 SYGVKD come from the germline V gene.